The sample holds a few counts of the clone carrying this T cell receptor beta chain. Its antigen is unidentified. The sample comes from a study of T cell responses to AZD1222 COVID-19 vaccine. General study findings and limits: The repertoires were collected only after the peak T cell response.

Germline V gives CDR1 SGHRS, CDR2 YFSETQ. CDR3 length: 14 residues. The V end was cut by 4 bases, the J end by 4 bases, with 13 bases between. TCRdb keeps only in-frame clones here, not all; method: immunoSEQ multiplex PCR. Altogether 130,000 or so clones are present, approximately 90% being singletons, with the ten largest covering approximately 20%. The source material was peripheral blood, sampled on day 0 of AZD1222 vaccination. This TCR was sampled from an adult in good health. The rearrangement joins TRBV5-1 to TRBJ2-3; no clear D gene. DNA for the CDR3: TGCGCCAGCAGCAGGCGGCAGGTACCAGATACGCAGTATTTT. Its protein is CASSRRQVPDTQYF.